What follows are 12 T cell receptor beta chains derived from one specimen sequenced in a study of blood T cell repertoires in COVID-19. Generated by immunoSEQ multiplex PCR, the TCRdb table keeps only in-frame clones and is missing some. The table shows about 480,000 clones, with 87% occurring only once. The sequencing sample was made of PBMCs or T cells enriched from blood (not recorded which). The receptors come from a young woman with acute COVID-19.

This chain links TRBV7-9 with TRBJ2-5, with unresolved D. Trimming took 4 bases from V and 4 from J, leaving 13 bases between them. Germline values: CDR1 SEHNR, CDR2 FQNEAQ (reference sequence). This CDR3 comprises 14 residues. The CDR3 reads CASSSGSKVETQYF. The CDR3 region has the DNA TGTGCCAGCAGCTCCGGGTCTAAGGTAGAGACCCAGTACTTC.

As regards this clone: This CDR3 is also generated by other DNA sequences in the sample. The chain has TRBV29-1 and TRBJ1-2; D remains unclear. Germline lookup yields CDR1 SQVTM and CDR2 ANQGSEA. The CDR3 length is 11 residues. The V end was cut by 0 bases, the J end by 4 bases, with 3 bases between. This CDR3 reads CSVEDRYGYTF. CDR3 in DNA: TGCAGCGTTGAAGACCGCTATGGCTACACCTTC.

This sequence joins TRBV18 and TRBJ1-2, with D maybe TRBD1 (6 bases). Germline CDR1 reads KGHSH; CDR2 reads LQKENI. This CDR3 comprises 15 residues. Trimming pared 3 bases from V and 0 bases from J, leaving 11 bases between. The CDR3 is CASSPGTTTNYGYTF. CDR3 nucleotides: TGTGCCAGCTCACCCGGGACAACCACTAACTATGGCTACACCTTC.

The genes are TRBV4-3 and TRBJ2-7; 8 bases agree with TRBD1. Germline lookup yields CDR1 LGHNA and CDR2 YSLEER. The CDR3 runs to 15 residues. V was pared by 0 bases and J by 6 bases, with 7 bases of the junction left unmatched. The DNA for the CDR3 is TGCGCCAGCAGCCAAGACCCCGGACAGGGAGCCGAGCAGTACTTC. Amino acids: CASSQDPGQGAEQYF.

The chain carries TRBV5-1 and TRBJ2-3, with D maybe TRBD1 (5 bases). Germline lookup yields CDR1 SGHRS and CDR2 YFSETQ. This CDR3 comprises 15 residues. Trimming removed 3 bases at V and 2 bases at J, with 13 bases between. CDR3 DNA sequence: TGCGCCAGCAGCTCTCGACAGAATTCCACAGATACGCAGTATTTT. It specifies CASSSRQNSTDTQYF.

This clone was seen just once. The chain combines TRBV10-1 with TRBJ2-2; D gene ambiguous. Per the germline V gene, CDR1 is WNHNN and CDR2 is SYGVQD (reference sequence). The CDR3 extends over 15 amino acids. V lost 1 base to trimming and J lost 1 base, with 7 bases between them. CDR3 in DNA: TGCGCCAGCAGTGAGTTCCCGGGGAACACCGGGGAGCTGTTTTTT. As protein: CASSEFPGNTGELFF.

This clone was recorded once. The chain carries TRBV19 and TRBJ1-5; 9 bases align to TRBD1. The germline V gene has CDR1 LNHDA and CDR2 SQIVND (reference sequence). With 3 bases clipped from V and 2 bases from J, the junction kept 2 bases outside the gene matches. The CDR3 runs to 15 residues. CDR3 coding DNA: TGTGCCAGTAGTATGGGACAGGGAGGCAATCAGCCCCAGCATTTT. It translates to CASSMGQGGNQPQHF.

The chain joins TRBV19 to TRBJ1-1; D is perhaps TRBD1 (6 bases). V shed 0 bases and J shed 4 bases, with 12 bases lying between them. Germline V gene data show CDR1 as LNHDA and CDR2 as SQIVND (reference sequence). This CDR3 spans 15 amino acids. This CDR3 reads CASSIDGRQVTEAFF. The CDR3 DNA is TGTGCCAGTAGTATAGATGGGAGACAGGTCACTGAAGCTTTCTTT.

CDR3 residues: CASSSRGNSGNTIYF. The CDR3, as DNA: TGTGCCAGCAGTTCTAGGGGCAACTCTGGAAACACCATATATTTT. This rearrangement joins TRBV27 to TRBJ1-3; a weak D match, TRBD1 (5 bases). The germline CDR1 and CDR2 sequences are MNHEY and SMNVEV (reference sequence). The ends were cut back, 4 bases at V and 0 bases at J, with 10 bases in the middle. The CDR3 spans 15 residues.

This clone showed up just once. This rearrangement joins TRBV9 to TRBJ2-5, with D unclear. This CDR3 contains 15 residues. Germline CDR1 is SGDLS and CDR2 is YYNGEE. V lost 1 base, J lost 2 bases, and 12 bases lay in between. CDR3 bases: TGTGCCAGCAGCGTACGAGGCGCAGAACAAGAGACCCAGTACTTC. It codes for CASSVRGAEQETQYF. Complete variable domain (other parts from reference TRBV9 and TRBJ2-5): DSGVTQTPKHLITATGQRVTLRCSPRSGDLSVYWYQQSLDQGLQFLIQYYNGEERAKGNILERFSAQQFPDLHSELNLSSLELGDSALYFCASSVRGAEQETQYFGPGTRLLVL.

This clone was observed at least ten times. The chain joins TRBV2 to TRBJ1-5; 8 nucleotides match TRBD1. Per the germline V gene, CDR1 is SNHLY and CDR2 is FYNNEI. The CDR3 is made up of 15 amino acids. Trimming removed 4 bases from V and 7 bases from J; junction bases left unmatched: 9. Written as DNA, the CDR3 is TGTGCCAGCAGTGTTTTTGGACAGGGTAGCCAGCCCCAGCATTTT. This codes for CASSVFGQGSQPQHF. Together with reference TRBV2 and TRBJ1-5, the CDR3 gives the full variable domain: EPEVTQTPSHQVTQMGQEVILRCVPISNHLYFYWYRQILGQKVEFLVSFYNNEISEKSEIFDDQFSVERPDGSNFTLKIRSTKLEDSAMYFCASSVFGQGSQPQHFGDGTRLSIL.

This chain joins TRBV11-1 and TRBJ1-6, with TRBD1 as a possible D gene (6 bases). Germline loops: CDR1 SGHAT, CDR2 FQDESV (reference sequence). The V end was cut by 2 bases, the J end by 5 bases, with 10 bases between. The length of the CDR3 is 15 residues. The CDR3 DNA reads as TGTGCCAGCAGCTTACGACGGACAGATAATTCACCCCTCCACTTT. Protein sequence: CASSLRRTDNSPLHF.